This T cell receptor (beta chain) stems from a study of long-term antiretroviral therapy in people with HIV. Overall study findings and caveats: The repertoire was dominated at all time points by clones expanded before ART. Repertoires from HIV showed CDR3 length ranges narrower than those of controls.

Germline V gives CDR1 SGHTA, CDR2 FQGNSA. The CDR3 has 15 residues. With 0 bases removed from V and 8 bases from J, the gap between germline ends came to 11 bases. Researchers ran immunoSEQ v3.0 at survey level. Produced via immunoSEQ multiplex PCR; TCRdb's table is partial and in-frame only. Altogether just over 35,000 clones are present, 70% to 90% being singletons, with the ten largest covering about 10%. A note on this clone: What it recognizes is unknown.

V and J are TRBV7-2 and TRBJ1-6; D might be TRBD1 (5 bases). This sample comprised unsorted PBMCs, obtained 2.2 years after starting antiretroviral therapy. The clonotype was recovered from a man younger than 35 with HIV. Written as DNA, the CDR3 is TGTGCCAGCAGCTTAGCGGCAGGGAACTATTCACCCCTCCACTTT. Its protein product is CASSLAAGNYSPLHF.